This T cell receptor beta chain was sequenced in a study of control samples from healthy donors and cancer patients. Clones were read by immunoSEQ multiplex PCR, and TCRdb kept only the in-frame ones, dropping some. The table shows around 130,000 clones, with roughly 84% occurring only once. V lost 8 bases and J lost 4, with 9 bases in between. The CDR3 spans 12 residues. Germline V gene sequence: CDR1 MNHNY, CDR2 SVGAGI (reference sequence). The clonotype originates from a man in his fifties in good health. This sequence joins TRBV6-6 and TRBJ2-1; possibly TRBD2 for D (6 bases). Sequencing was performed on blood. The CDR3 reads CASGGLYNEQFF. In DNA form, the CDR3 reads TGTGCCAGCGGGGGACTGTACAATGAGCAGTTCTTC.